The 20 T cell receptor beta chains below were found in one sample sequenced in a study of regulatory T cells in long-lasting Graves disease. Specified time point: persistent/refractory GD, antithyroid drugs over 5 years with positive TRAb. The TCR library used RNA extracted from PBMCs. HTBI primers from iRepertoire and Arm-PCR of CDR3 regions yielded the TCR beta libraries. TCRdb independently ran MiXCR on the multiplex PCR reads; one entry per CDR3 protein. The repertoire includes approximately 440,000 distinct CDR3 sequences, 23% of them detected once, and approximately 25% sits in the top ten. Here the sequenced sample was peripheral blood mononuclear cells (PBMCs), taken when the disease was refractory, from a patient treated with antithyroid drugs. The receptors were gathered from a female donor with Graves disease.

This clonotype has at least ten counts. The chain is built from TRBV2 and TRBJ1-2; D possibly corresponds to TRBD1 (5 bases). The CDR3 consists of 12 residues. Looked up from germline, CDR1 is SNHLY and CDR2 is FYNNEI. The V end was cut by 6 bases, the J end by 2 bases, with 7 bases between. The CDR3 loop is CASREGNYGYTF. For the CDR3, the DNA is TGTGCCAGCAGGGAGGGGAACTATGGCTACACCTTC.

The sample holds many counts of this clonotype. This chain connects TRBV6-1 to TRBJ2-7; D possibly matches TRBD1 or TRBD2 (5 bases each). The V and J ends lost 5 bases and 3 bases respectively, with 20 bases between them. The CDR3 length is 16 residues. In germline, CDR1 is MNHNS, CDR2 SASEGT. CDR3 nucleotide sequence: TGTGCCAGCAGTCACGACATCGGGGCGAGAGGCTACGAGCAGTACTTC. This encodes CASSHDIGARGYEQYF.

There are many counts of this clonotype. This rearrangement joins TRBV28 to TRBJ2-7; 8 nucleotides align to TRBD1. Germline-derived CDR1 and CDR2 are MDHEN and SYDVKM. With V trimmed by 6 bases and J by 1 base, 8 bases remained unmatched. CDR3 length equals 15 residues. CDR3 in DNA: TGTGCCAGCAGAAAATCGGGACAGGCTTCCTACGAGCAGTACTTC. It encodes CASRKSGQASYEQYF.

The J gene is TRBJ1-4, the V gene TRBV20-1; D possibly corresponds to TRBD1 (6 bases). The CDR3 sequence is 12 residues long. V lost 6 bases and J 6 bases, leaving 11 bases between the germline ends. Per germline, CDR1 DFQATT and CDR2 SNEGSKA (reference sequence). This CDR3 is CSAGGRDEKLFF. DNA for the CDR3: TGCAGTGCGGGGGGGCGGGATGAAAAACTGTTTTTT.

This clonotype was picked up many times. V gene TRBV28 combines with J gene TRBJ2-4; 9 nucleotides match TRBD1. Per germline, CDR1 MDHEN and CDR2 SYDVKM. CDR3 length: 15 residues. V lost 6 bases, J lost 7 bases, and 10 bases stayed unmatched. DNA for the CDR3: TGTGCCAGCAGCTCGGGACAGGGTATGACGAACATTCAGTACTTC. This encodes CASSSGQGMTNIQYF.

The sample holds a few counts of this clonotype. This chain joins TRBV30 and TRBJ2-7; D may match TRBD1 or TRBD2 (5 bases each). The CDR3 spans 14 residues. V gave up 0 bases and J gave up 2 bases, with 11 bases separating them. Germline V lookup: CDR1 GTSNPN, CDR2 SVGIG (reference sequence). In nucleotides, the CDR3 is TGTGCCTGGAGTGTATTGGGACGGGCCTACGAGCAGTACTTC. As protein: CAWSVLGRAYEQYF.

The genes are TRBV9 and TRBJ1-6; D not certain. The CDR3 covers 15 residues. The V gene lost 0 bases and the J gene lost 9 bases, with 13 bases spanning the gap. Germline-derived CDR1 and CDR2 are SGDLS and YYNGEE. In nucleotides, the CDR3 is TGTGCCAGCAGCGTAGAAGTGGCGGGAAGTTCACCCCTCCACTTT. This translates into CASSVEVAGSSPLHF.

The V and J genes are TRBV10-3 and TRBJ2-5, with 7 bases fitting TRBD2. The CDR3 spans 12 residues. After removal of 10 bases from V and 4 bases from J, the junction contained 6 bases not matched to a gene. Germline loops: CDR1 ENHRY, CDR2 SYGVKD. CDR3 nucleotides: TGTGCCACCGGACTAGGTGGAGAGACCCAGTACTTC. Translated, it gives CATGLGGETQYF.

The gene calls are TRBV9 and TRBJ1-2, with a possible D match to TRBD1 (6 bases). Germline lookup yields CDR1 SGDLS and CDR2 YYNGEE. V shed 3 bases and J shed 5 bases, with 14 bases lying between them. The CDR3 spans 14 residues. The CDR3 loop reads CASSEAQGRYGYTF. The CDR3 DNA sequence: TGTGCCAGCAGCGAAGCACAGGGCCGGTATGGCTACACCTTC.

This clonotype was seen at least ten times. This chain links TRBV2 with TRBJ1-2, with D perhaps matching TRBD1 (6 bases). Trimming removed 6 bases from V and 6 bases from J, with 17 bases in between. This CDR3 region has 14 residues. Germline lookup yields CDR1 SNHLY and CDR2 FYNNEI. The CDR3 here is CASRGLRGSDGYTF. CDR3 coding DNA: TGTGCCAGCAGGGGTCTCAGGGGAAGCGATGGCTACACCTTC.

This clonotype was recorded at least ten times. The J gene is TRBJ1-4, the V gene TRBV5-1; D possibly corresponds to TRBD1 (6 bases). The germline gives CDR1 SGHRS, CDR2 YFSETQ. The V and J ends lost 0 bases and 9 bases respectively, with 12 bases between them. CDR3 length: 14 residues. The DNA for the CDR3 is TGCGCCAGCAGCTTGGTACAGGGTGGGCAAAAACTGTTTTTT. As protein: CASSLVQGGQKLFF.

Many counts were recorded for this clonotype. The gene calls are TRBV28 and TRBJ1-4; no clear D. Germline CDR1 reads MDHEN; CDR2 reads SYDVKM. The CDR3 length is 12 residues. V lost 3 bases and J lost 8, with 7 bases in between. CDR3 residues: CASSFFEEKLFF. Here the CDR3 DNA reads TGTGCCAGCAGTTTTTTCGAGGAAAAACTGTTTTTT.

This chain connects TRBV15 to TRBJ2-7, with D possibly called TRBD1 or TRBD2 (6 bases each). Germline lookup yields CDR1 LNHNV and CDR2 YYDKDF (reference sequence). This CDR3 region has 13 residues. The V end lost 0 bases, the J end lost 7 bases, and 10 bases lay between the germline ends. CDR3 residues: CATSRDQGGEQYF. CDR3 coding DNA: TGTGCCACCAGCAGAGACCAAGGGGGGGAGCAGTACTTC.

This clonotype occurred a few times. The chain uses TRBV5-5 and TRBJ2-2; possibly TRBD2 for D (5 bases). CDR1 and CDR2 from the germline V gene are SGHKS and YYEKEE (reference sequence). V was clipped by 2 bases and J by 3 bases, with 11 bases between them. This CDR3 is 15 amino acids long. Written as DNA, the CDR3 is TGTGCCAGCAGCTTAAAAGACGGGGACACCGGGGAGCTGTTTTTT. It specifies CASSLKDGDTGELFF.

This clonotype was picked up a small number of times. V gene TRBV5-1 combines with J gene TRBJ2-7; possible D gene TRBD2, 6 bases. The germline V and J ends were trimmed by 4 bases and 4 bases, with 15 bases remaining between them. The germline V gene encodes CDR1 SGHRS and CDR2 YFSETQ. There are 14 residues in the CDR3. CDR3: CASSIQRVPYEQYF. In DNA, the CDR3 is TGCGCCAGCAGCATTCAGCGGGTGCCTTACGAGCAGTACTTC.

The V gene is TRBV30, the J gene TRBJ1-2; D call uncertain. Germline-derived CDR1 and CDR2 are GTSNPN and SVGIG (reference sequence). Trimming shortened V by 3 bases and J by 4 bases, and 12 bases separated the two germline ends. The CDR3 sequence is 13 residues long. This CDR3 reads CAWSSIDRYGYTF. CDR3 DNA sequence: TGTGCCTGGAGCTCCATCGACCGCTATGGCTACACCTTC.

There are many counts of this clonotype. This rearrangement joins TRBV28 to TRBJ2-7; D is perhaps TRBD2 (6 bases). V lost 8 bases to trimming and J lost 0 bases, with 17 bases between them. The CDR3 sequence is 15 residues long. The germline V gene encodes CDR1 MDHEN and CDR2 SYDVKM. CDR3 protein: CASLSGGDPSYEQYF. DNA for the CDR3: TGTGCCAGCCTCTCGGGCGGGGACCCCTCCTACGAGCAGTACTTC.

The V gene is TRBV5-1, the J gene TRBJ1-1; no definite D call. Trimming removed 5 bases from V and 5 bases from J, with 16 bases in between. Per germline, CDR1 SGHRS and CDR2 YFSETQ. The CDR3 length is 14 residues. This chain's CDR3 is CASRPKAAGTEAFF. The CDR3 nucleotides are TGCGCCAGCAGGCCGAAGGCTGCGGGAACTGAAGCTTTCTTT.

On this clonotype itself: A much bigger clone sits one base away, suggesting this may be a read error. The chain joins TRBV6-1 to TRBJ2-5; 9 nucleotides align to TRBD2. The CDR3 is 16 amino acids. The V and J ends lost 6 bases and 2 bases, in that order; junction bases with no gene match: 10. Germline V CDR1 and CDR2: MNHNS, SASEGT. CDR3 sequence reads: CASSQTGTSRQETQYF. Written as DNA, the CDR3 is TGTGCCAGCAGCCAAACGGGGACTAGCAGACAAGAGACCCAGTACTTC.

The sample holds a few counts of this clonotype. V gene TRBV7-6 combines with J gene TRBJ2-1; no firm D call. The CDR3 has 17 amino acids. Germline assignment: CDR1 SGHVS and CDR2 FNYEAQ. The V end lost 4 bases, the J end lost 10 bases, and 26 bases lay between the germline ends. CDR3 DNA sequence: TGTGCCAGCAGCTCAAGAACGTTATCGTTGGTCGCTGGGGAGCAGTTCTTC. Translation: CASSSRTLSLVAGEQFF.